The source of this T cell receptor beta chain is a study of cytomegalovirus exposure and HLA in healthy donors. PCR used 60 Vbeta primers and 13 Jbeta primers. TCRdb keeps only in-frame clones here, not all; method: immunoSEQ multiplex PCR. Found here are 200,000 to 250,000 clones, 77% of them singletons; the top ten hold around 2.9%. Sequences were obtained from PBMCs. This clonotype was obtained from an older woman in good health and CMV-seropositive.

Here the CDR3 DNA reads TGTGCCTGGAGTGTACTAGCGGGAGATACGCAGTATTTT. Amino acid sequence: CAWSVLAGDTQYF. This chain connects TRBV30 to TRBJ2-3, with TRBD2 identical over 9 bases. Germline CDR1 is GTSNPN and CDR2 is SVGIG (reference sequence). Trimming cost V 0 bases and J 5 bases; bases outside gene matches: 0. CDR3 length: 13 residues.